One and the same sample provided the 31 T cell receptor beta chains below, sequenced in a study of T cells after yellow fever vaccination. TCRdb passed the 5' RACE reads through MiXCR, listing each CDR3 protein once. The table shows some 560,000 distinct CDR3 sequences, with under 25% occurring only once. The sample consisted of PBMCs, taken 15 days after the yellow fever booster vaccination. These receptors were collected from a man younger than 40 who received the YFV17D yellow fever vaccine.

The gene calls are TRBV10-3 and TRBJ2-5, with D possibly TRBD1 on 5 matching bases. Trimming pared 3 bases from V and 2 bases from J, leaving 13 bases between. Germline CDR1 reads ENHRY; CDR2 reads SYGVKD. This CDR3 is 15 amino acids long. CDR3 sequence: CAISDPDTLQETQYF. In DNA, the CDR3 is TGTGCCATCAGTGATCCGGACACCCTACAAGAGACCCAGTACTTC.

The CDR3 loop reads CASNFAGETQYF. CDR3 in DNA: TGTGCCAGCAATTTCGCGGGAGAGACCCAGTACTTC. This sequence joins TRBV5-6 and TRBJ2-5, with D perhaps matching TRBD2 (5 bases). From germline, CDR1 is SGHDT and CDR2 YYEEEE. The length of the CDR3 is 12 residues. V was clipped by 6 bases and J by 4 bases, with 10 bases between them. Supplemented by reference TRBV5-6 and TRBJ2-5, the full variable domain reads DAGVTQSPTHLIKTRGQQVTLRCSPKSGHDTVSWYQQALGQGPQFIFQYYEEEERQRGNFPDRFSGHQFPNYSSELNVNALLLGDSALYLCASNFAGETQYFGPGTRLLVL.

V usage is TRBV12-3 or TRBV12-4 and J usage is TRBJ2-7; D remains unclear. Trimming cost V 3 bases and J 3 bases, with 9 bases left between them. CDR3 length: 13 residues. Here the CDR3 DNA reads TGTGCCAGCAGTTTTTCGTTAGACTACGAGCAGTACTTC. Its translation is CASSFSLDYEQYF.

This clonotype was seen more than once but under ten times. The gene calls are TRBV10-3 and TRBJ2-7, with 7 nucleotides matching TRBD2. Germline values: CDR1 ENHRY, CDR2 SYGVKD. V was pared by 7 bases and J by 0 bases, with 3 bases of the junction left unmatched. This CDR3 comprises 13 residues. CDR3 loop: CAITGGPSYEQYF. The CDR3 nucleotides read TGTGCCATCACGGGGGGACCCTCCTACGAGCAGTACTTC.

The chain is built from TRBV28 and TRBJ1-1; no clear D gene. The germline CDR1 and CDR2 sequences are MDHEN and SYDVKM. The CDR3 sequence is 13 residues long. V lost 10 bases to trimming and J lost 1 base, with 13 bases between them. The CDR3 DNA follows: TGTGCCATGAGCCCCGGGAGGAACACTGAAGCTTTCTTT. This sequence encodes CAMSPGRNTEAFF.

The chain joins TRBV10-2 to TRBJ2-5; the match to TRBD1 covers 7 bases. Germline values: CDR1 WSHSY, CDR2 SAAADI. The V gene end was trimmed by 7 bases and the J gene end by 7 bases; junction bases not matched to a gene: 3. This CDR3 region has 11 residues. The CDR3 sequence is CASTPGGTQYF. CDR3 DNA: TGCGCCAGCACCCCAGGGGGGACCCAGTACTTC.

This clonotype was counted only a few times. The CDR3 here is CASSSLDSGRKETQYF. CDR3 in DNA: TGTGCCAGCAGCTCTCTTGATAGCGGGAGAAAAGAGACCCAGTACTTC. The chain uses TRBV7-2 and TRBJ2-5; the match to TRBD2 covers 9 bases. Germline lookup yields CDR1 SGHTA and CDR2 FQGNSA. V trimming: 4 bases; J trimming: 3 bases; junction bases outside the gene matches: 9. The length of the CDR3 is 16 residues.

The chain joins TRBV4-3 to TRBJ2-3; 9 bases line up with TRBD1. Germline lookup yields CDR1 LGHNA and CDR2 YSLEER. CDR3 length: 14 amino acids. Unmatched junction bases numbered 2, after V lost 3 bases and J lost 4 bases. The DNA for the CDR3 is TGCGCCAGCAGCCAGGACAGGGGCTCAGATACGCAGTATTTT. Protein product: CASSQDRGSDTQYF.

The sample holds many counts of this clonotype. This chain joins TRBV5-1 and TRBJ2-7; D may be TRBD2 (6 bases). CDR1 SGHRS and CDR2 YFSETQ come from the germline V gene. V gave up 3 bases and J gave up 7 bases, with 17 bases separating them. There are 14 residues in the CDR3. CDR3 residues: CASSSGTPPLEQYF. For the CDR3, the DNA is TGCGCCAGCAGCTCCGGGACTCCCCCTCTGGAGCAGTACTTC.

V and J are TRBV5-1 and TRBJ2-1; TRBD2 agrees at 13 bases. Germline trimming cut 4 bases from V and 9 bases from J; bases unmatched to any gene: 4. Germline V lookup: CDR1 SGHRS, CDR2 YFSETQ. This CDR3 spans 14 amino acids. CDR3 nucleotides: TGCGCCAGCAGCGATGGACTAGCGGGAGTTGAGCAGTTCTTC. It codes for CASSDGLAGVEQFF.

The J gene is TRBJ2-3, the V gene TRBV9, with 15 nucleotides matching TRBD2. The CDR3 loop spans 20 amino acids. The ends lost 4 bases at V and 0 bases at J; junction bases unmatched: 12. CDR1 is SGDLS and CDR2 is YYNGEE in the germline V gene. The CDR3 is CASSLDPLGTSGGSTDTQYF. The CDR3 DNA sequence: TGTGCCAGCAGCCTCGACCCCCTCGGGACTAGCGGGGGGAGCACAGATACGCAGTATTTT.

The chain combines TRBV10-1 with TRBJ2-1; 7 bases fit TRBD2. Germline V gives CDR1 WNHNN, CDR2 SYGVQD (reference sequence). The CDR3 spans 15 residues. Trimming took 2 bases from V and 1 from J; bases not matched to a gene: 2. In DNA form, the CDR3 reads TGCGCCAGCAGTGAGCAGCGGGGTTCCTACAATGAGCAGTTCTTC. The encoded protein is CASSEQRGSYNEQFF.

The chain employs TRBV20-1 and TRBJ2-7, with TRBD2 identical over 8 bases. In germline, CDR1 is DFQATT, CDR2 SNEGSKA (reference sequence). This CDR3 contains 12 residues. The V gene end was trimmed by 3 bases and the J gene end by 7 bases; junction bases not matched to a gene: 5. The CDR3 loop reads CSASARGREQYF. The CDR3 region has the DNA TGCAGTGCTAGCGCCCGCGGGAGGGAGCAGTACTTC.

V usage is TRBV10-3 and J usage is TRBJ2-5; 8 positions match TRBD1. Germline V CDR1 and CDR2: ENHRY, SYGVKD. This CDR3 has 16 amino acids. The V and J ends lost 4 bases and 1 base, in that order; junction bases with no gene match: 8. CDR3 DNA: TGTGCCATCAGTGTGGCAGGGGGCCTTCTCCAAGAGACCCAGTACTTC. This codes for CAISVAGGLLQETQYF.

The table lists this clonotype with a few counts. V gene TRBV7-2 combines with J gene TRBJ2-5; possible D gene TRBD2, 6 bases. In germline, CDR1 is SGHTA, CDR2 FQGNSA. The CDR3 is 14 amino acids. Trimming stripped 1 base from V and 5 bases from J, with 11 bases between. CDR3 loop: CASSLGGMGETQYF. The CDR3 DNA sequence: TGTGCCAGCAGCTTAGGCGGGATGGGCGAGACCCAGTACTTC.

The rearrangement uses TRBV4-3 and TRBJ2-3, with a tentative D call TRBD1 (5 bases). V lost 0 bases and J 12 bases, leaving 13 bases between the germline ends. Germline loops: CDR1 LGHNA, CDR2 YSLEER. This CDR3 contains 13 residues. The CDR3 sequence is CASSQDLTVSQYF. CDR3 sequence (DNA): TGCGCCAGCAGCCAAGATCTGACAGTCTCCCAGTATTTT.

This clonotype showed up just a few times. The chain recombines TRBV19 with TRBJ2-7, with 10 bases matching TRBD1. The germline CDR1 and CDR2 sequences are LNHDA and SQIVND (reference sequence). CDR3 length equals 14 residues. V shed 7 bases and J 5 bases; nucleotides not matched to a gene: 8. CDR3 residues: CASNPTGGYDEQYF. In nucleotides, the CDR3 is TGTGCCAGTAACCCGACAGGGGGCTATGACGAGCAGTACTTC. Full variable domain (remainder filled in from reference TRBV19 and TRBJ2-7): DGGITQSPKYLFRKEGQNVTLSCEQNLNHDAMYWYRQDPGQGLRLIYYSQIVNDFQKGDIAEGYSVSREKKESFPLTVTSAQKNPTAFYLCASNPTGGYDEQYFGPGTRLTVT.

The chain links TRBV6-2 or TRBV6-3 to TRBJ2-3; no clear D gene. Germline values: CDR1 MNHEY, CDR2 SVGEGT. The V end lost 7 bases, the J end lost 2 bases, and 16 bases lay between the germline ends. This CDR3 comprises 15 residues. The CDR3, as DNA: TGTGCCAGCACTTCGATATCAAGACCCACAGATACGCAGTATTTT. It is translated as CASTSISRPTDTQYF.

This clonotype was detected only a few times. The V gene is TRBV5-1, the J gene TRBJ2-7; TRBD1 matches at 11 bases. Trimming at V came to 4 bases and at J to 5 bases, leaving 5 bases not matched to a gene. Germline CDR1 is SGHRS and CDR2 is YFSETQ. The CDR3 contains 14 residues. CDR3 DNA: TGCGCCAGCAGCGCGGGACAGGGGGTAAACGAGCAGTACTTC. Amino acids: CASSAGQGVNEQYF.

The chain has TRBV29-1 and TRBJ2-2; possible D gene TRBD1, 8 bases. Germline CDR1 and CDR2: SQVTM and ANQGSEA. This CDR3 comprises 12 residues. V lost 8 bases, J lost 8 bases, and 15 bases lay in between. CDR3 bases: TGCAGCCTCACAGGGGGGGCAGGGGAGCTGTTTTTT. Its protein is CSLTGGAGELFF.

The gene calls are TRBV11-2 and TRBJ2-2; D uncertain. The length of the CDR3 is 15 residues. Germline V gene lookup returns CDR1 SGHAT and CDR2 FQNNGV. The V end lost 7 bases, the J end lost 1 base, and 13 bases lay between the germline ends. The CDR3 is CASNPRLQNTGELFF. CDR3 in DNA: TGTGCCAGCAACCCTAGACTGCAGAACACCGGGGAGCTGTTTTTT.

This clonotype was observed a handful of times. The V and J genes are TRBV7-9 and TRBJ1-6; no clear D gene. V gave up 2 bases and J gave up 10 bases, with 9 bases separating them. Germline V gene data show CDR1 as SEHNR and CDR2 as FQNEAQ (reference sequence). CDR3 length equals 13 residues. CDR3 sequence: CASSLSKGSPLHF. The CDR3 DNA reads as TGTGCCAGCAGCTTATCTAAGGGATCACCCCTCCACTTT.

This clonotype came up a few times. This chain uses TRBV7-9 with TRBJ2-7, with a weak D call TRBD1 (6 bases). The CDR3 sequence is 14 residues long. Looked up from germline, CDR1 is SEHNR and CDR2 is FQNEAQ (reference sequence). Trimming left V 5 bases short and J 1 base short, with 12 bases between. CDR3 in amino acids: CASSPRGKSYEQYF. The CDR3 DNA reads TGTGCCAGCAGCCCCAGGGGCAAGTCCTACGAGCAGTACTTC. Together with reference TRBV7-9 and TRBJ2-7, the CDR3 gives the full variable domain: DTGVSQNPRHKITKRGQNVTFRCDPISEHNRLYWYRQTLGQGPEFLTYFQNEAQLEKSRLLSDRFSAERPKGSFSTLEIQRTEQGDSAMYLCASSPRGKSYEQYFGPGTRLTVT.

This clonotype turned up a few times. The gene calls are TRBV6-2 or TRBV6-3 and TRBJ2-7; D remains unclear. The CDR3 consists of 11 residues. In germline, CDR1 is MNHEY, CDR2 SVGEGT. CDR3 nucleotide sequence: TGTGCTACGTCACAGAACTACGAGCAGTACTTC. Its translation is CATSQNYEQYF.

The chain carries TRBV5-5 and TRBJ2-2; 14 nucleotides agree with TRBD2. V lost 4 bases to trimming and J lost 5 bases; unmatched junction nucleotides: 10. Germline CDR1 SGHKS, CDR2 YYEKEE (reference sequence). The length of the CDR3 is 18 residues. The chain's CDR3 is CASSLTGTSGRRTGELFF. Here the CDR3 DNA reads TGTGCCAGCAGCCTTACCGGGACTAGCGGGAGAAGGACCGGGGAGCTGTTTTTT.

In its sample, this clonotype was seen a few times. The V call is TRBV29-1, the J call TRBJ2-7; tentatively, D is TRBD1 (5 bases). The CDR3 consists of 13 residues. Trimming cost V 4 bases and J 1 base, with 11 bases left between them. The germline CDR1 and CDR2 sequences are SQVTM and ANQGSEA. CDR3 loop: CSVGQDTSYEQYF. Here the CDR3 DNA reads TGCAGCGTTGGGCAGGACACATCCTACGAGCAGTACTTC.

V and J are TRBV27 and TRBJ1-5, with 7 bases fitting TRBD1. CDR3 length: 13 residues. Germline V CDR1 and CDR2: MNHEY, SMNVEV (reference sequence). The CDR3, as DNA: TGTGCTAGCGCCCAGGGGGGAGGTCAGCCCCAGCATTTT. It specifies CASAQGGGQPQHF.

This clonotype has only a few counts. J is TRBJ2-5 and V is TRBV3-1; D call uncertain. CDR3 length equals 13 residues. Trimming left V 2 bases short and J 5 bases short, with 9 bases between. Germline lookup yields CDR1 LGHDT and CDR2 YNNKEL (reference sequence). CDR3 amino acids: CASSQRGVETQYF. The CDR3 DNA sequence: TGTGCCAGCAGCCAAAGAGGAGTGGAGACCCAGTACTTC.

This clonotype was observed a handful of times. This chain links TRBV27 with TRBJ2-1; D is perhaps TRBD2 (5 bases). The CDR3 has 13 residues. From germline, CDR1 is MNHEY and CDR2 SMNVEV (reference sequence). V was pared by 6 bases and J by 6 bases, with 12 bases between. The CDR3 here is CASRIGGGNEQFF. CDR3 nucleotides: TGTGCCAGCAGGATTGGAGGAGGCAATGAGCAGTTCTTC.

There are a few counts of this clonotype. This chain joins TRBV18 and TRBJ2-1, with a tentative D call TRBD2 (6 bases). The CDR3 spans 13 residues. CDR1 and CDR2 (germline): KGHSH, LQKENI. Deletions cut 8 bases from V and 3 bases from J, with 11 bases between. CDR3 region: CASAGTGYNEQFF. As DNA, the CDR3 is TGTGCCAGCGCCGGGACTGGCTACAATGAGCAGTTCTTC.

This clonotype was recorded a few times. This chain connects TRBV5-5 to TRBJ2-3; 12 positions match TRBD2. J was trimmed by 2 bases and V by 5 bases; bases with no gene match: 6. The CDR3 is 16 amino acids. CDR1 and CDR2 (germline): SGHKS, YYEKEE (reference sequence). The CDR3 is CASSRTSGTYTDTQYF. The CDR3 coding sequence is TGTGCCAGCAGTCGGACTAGCGGGACTTACACAGATACGCAGTATTTT.